The following is a T cell receptor (beta chain) sequence with its context. Its antigen is undetermined. Using triplicate sorts, 250,000 to 350,000 cells were collected each time from every CD8+ T cell subset. Germline lookup yields CDR1 MNHEY and CDR2 SMNVEV (reference sequence). This CDR3 has 14 amino acids. These data are taken from a study of CXCR3-negative and CXCR3-positive naive CD8 T cells. Study findings and constraints: Against CXCR3-negative naive cells, CXCR3-positive naive cells showed more hydrophobic TRB CDR3s. Relative to memory CD8+ cells, whose diversity was much lower, both naive subsets had comparably high diversity.

Libraries were UMI-labeled 5' RACE TRB cDNA. Following a re-call of the 5' RACE reads, TCRdb has one entry per CDR3 protein and lacks DNA. The listing contains around 140,000 distinct CDR3 sequences. This sequence joins TRBV27 and TRBJ2-1; the TCRdb call, TRBD1, lacks DNA for checking. The sequenced material came from naive CXCR3+ CD8+ T cells from blood. Documented subset: CD45RO-CCR7+CD27+CD95- naive CD8+ T cells expressing CXCR3 (TNR3+). This clonotype was sampled from a human donor in good health. Some clones in this sample may be carry-over from other donors' samples. This CDR3 reads CASSLRDPVNEQFF.